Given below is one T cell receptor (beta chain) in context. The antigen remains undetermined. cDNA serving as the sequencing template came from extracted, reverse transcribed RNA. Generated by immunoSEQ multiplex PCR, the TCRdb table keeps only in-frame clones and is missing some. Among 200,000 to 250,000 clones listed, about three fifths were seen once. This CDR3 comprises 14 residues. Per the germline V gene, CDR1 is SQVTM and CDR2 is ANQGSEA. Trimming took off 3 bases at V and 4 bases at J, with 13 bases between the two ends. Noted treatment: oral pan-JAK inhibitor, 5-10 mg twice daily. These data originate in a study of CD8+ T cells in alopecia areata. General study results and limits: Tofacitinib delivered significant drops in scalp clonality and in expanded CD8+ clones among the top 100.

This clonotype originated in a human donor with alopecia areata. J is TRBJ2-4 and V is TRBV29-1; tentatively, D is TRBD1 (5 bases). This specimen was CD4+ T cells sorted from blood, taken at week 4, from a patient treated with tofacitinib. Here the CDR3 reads CSVEVRDGKNIQYF. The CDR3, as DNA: TGCAGCGTTGAGGTCAGGGATGGAAAAAACATTCAGTACTTC.